This TCR beta chain was recovered during a study of response to subunit inactivated influenza vaccine. There are a few counts of this clonotype. Its target is unknown. Germline trimming cut 3 bases from V and 2 bases from J; bases unmatched to any gene: 7. CDR1 is DFQATT and CDR2 is SNEGSKA in the germline V gene (reference sequence). This CDR3 has 16 amino acids. TCRdb reanalysed the RT-PCR reads using MiXCR and keeps one entry per CDR3 protein. The table includes fewer than 800,000 distinct CDR3 sequences, more than 15% detected once. General observations from the study: The authors proposed limited new T cell recruitment per seasonal influenza vaccination.

The chain links TRBV20-1 to TRBJ2-5, with 12 bases aligning to TRBD2. The sequencing here drew on PBMCs from blood, taken 11 to 12 days after vaccination. The clonotype originates from a man aged 45-60 years who received an inactivated influenza vaccine. The CDR3 spells CSARDLAGGRQETQYF. CDR3 DNA sequence: TGCAGTGCTAGGGACCTAGCGGGAGGGAGACAAGAGACCCAGTACTTC.